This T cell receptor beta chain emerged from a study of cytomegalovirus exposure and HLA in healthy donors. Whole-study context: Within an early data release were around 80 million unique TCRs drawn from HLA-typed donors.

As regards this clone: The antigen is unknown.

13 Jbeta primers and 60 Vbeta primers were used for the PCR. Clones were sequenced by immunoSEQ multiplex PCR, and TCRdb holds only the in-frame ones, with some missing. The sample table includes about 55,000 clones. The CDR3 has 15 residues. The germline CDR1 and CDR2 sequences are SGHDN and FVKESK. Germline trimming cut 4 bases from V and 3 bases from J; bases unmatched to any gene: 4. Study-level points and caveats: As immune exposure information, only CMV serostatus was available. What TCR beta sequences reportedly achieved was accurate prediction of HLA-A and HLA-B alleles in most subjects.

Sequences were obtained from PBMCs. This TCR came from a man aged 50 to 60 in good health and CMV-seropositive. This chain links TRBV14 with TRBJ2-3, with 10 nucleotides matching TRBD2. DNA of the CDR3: TGTGCCAGCAGCCTAGGGGGACTAGCGACAGATACGCAGTATTTT. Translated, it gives CASSLGGLATDTQYF.